These 28 T cell receptor beta chains originate from one sample sequenced in a study of blood T cell repertoires in COVID-19. Assay: immunoSEQ multiplex PCR; the TCRdb copy retains only in-frame clones and omits some. This table has 130,000 to 150,000 clones, about nine tenths appearing once. Sequencing input: peripheral blood. These receptors were collected from a woman between 45 and 65 years old with acute or convalescent COVID-19.

The chain combines TRBV7-6 with TRBJ2-1; 11 nucleotides agree with TRBD1. The length of the CDR3 is 15 residues. V lost 6 bases and J lost 9; bases outside the gene matches: 10. The germline V gene has CDR1 SGHVS and CDR2 FNYEAQ. CDR3 DNA sequence: TGTGCCAGCAGGGGGGGACAGGGGGTTATGGGTGAGCAGTTCTTC. Protein sequence: CASRGGQGVMGEQFF.

This clone is a singleton in its sample. CDR3: CASSEWGLAGGSGETQYF. For the CDR3, the DNA is TGTGCCAGCAGTGAATGGGGACTAGCGGGAGGAAGCGGAGAGACCCAGTACTTC. This chain connects TRBV25-1 to TRBJ2-5; 15 nucleotides match TRBD2. The germline gives CDR1 MGHDK, CDR2 SYGVNS. This CDR3 region has 18 residues. V dropped 1 base and J dropped 4; count of bases not matched to a gene: 7.

V is TRBV11-2 and J is TRBJ1-6; D remains ambiguous. This CDR3 has 17 residues. Germline CDR1 and CDR2: SGHAT and FQNNGV. Trimming pared 1 base from V and 4 bases from J, leaving 14 bases between. CDR3 nucleotides: TGTGCCAGCAGCTTAGTGAAGGGCGGGCTATATAATTCACCCCTCCACTTT. Its protein is CASSLVKGGLYNSPLHF. The variable domain in full, with the rest retrieved from reference TRBV11-2 and TRBJ1-6, is EAGVAQSPRYKIIEKRQSVAFWCNPISGHATLYWYQQILGQGPKLLIQFQNNGVVDDSQLPKDRFSAERLKGVDSTLKIQPAKLEDSAVYLCASSLVKGGLYNSPLHFGNGTRLTVT.

The rearrangement links TRBV4-2 to TRBJ1-1; no reliable D call. Trimming removed 1 base from V and 3 bases from J, with 12 bases in between. CDR1 is LGHNA and CDR2 is YNFKEQ in the germline V gene. The CDR3 has 15 residues. CDR3 in DNA: TGTGCCAGCAGCCAAGTAAACGATGGAGACACTGAAGCTTTCTTT. This translates into CASSQVNDGDTEAFF.

V and J are TRBV19 and TRBJ2-5; 7 bases match TRBD2. Germline V CDR1 and CDR2: LNHDA, SQIVND (reference sequence). The CDR3 is 14 amino acids. Trimming removed 5 bases from V and 3 bases from J; junction bases left unmatched: 6. As DNA, the CDR3 is TGTGCCAGTAGTTCCCCCGGACTAGAAGAGACCCAGTACTTC. It yields the protein CASSSPGLEETQYF. Complete variable domain (other parts from reference TRBV19 and TRBJ2-5): DGGITQSPKYLFRKEGQNVTLSCEQNLNHDAMYWYRQDPGQGLRLIYYSQIVNDFQKGDIAEGYSVSREKKESFPLTVTSAQKNPTAFYLCASSSPGLEETQYFGPGTRLLVL.

The rearrangement uses TRBV7-9 and TRBJ1-4; D might be TRBD1 (6 bases). Germline V gene lookup returns CDR1 SEHNR and CDR2 FQNEAQ (reference sequence). Trimming removed 5 bases from V and 6 bases from J, with 16 bases in between. The CDR3 spans 15 residues. The CDR3 protein is CASSRGGISDEKLFF. The CDR3 DNA follows: TGTGCCAGCAGCAGAGGGGGTATCAGTGATGAAAAACTGTTTTTT.

This clone showed up just a few times. The J gene is TRBJ1-1, the V gene TRBV5-4, with D hard to call. Germline lookup yields CDR1 SGHNT and CDR2 YYREEE (reference sequence). This CDR3 comprises 13 residues. Trimming left V 1 base short and J 2 bases short, with 6 bases between. The CDR3 DNA reads TGTGCCAGCAGCTTGCAGTTAAACACTGAAGCTTTCTTT. It translates to CASSLQLNTEAFF.

V and J are TRBV7-8 and TRBJ1-5; 8 bases map to TRBD1. CDR3 length: 15 residues. V was clipped by 6 bases and J by 4 bases; unmatched bases: 8. The germline V gene encodes CDR1 SGHVS and CDR2 FQNEAQ. In nucleotides, the CDR3 is TGTGCCAGCAGTGATGGGACAGGAGGGAATCAGCCCCAGCATTTT. It codes for CASSDGTGGNQPQHF.

As for this clone: The sample carries other DNA sequences with the same CDR3. The rearrangement uses TRBV7-9 and TRBJ1-6; TRBD1 agrees at 8 bases. Per germline, CDR1 SEHNR and CDR2 FQNEAQ (reference sequence). CDR3 length: 14 amino acids. V lost 5 bases and J lost 7; bases outside the gene matches: 4. The CDR3 spells CASSPQGGNSPLHF. The DNA for the CDR3 is TGTGCCAGCAGCCCACAGGGGGGGAATTCACCCCTCCACTTT.

This rearrangement joins TRBV7-3 to TRBJ1-1; the D is unclear. The V gene lost 3 bases and the J gene lost 1 base, with 6 bases spanning the gap. The V gene's germline CDR1 is SGHTA and CDR2 FQGTGA. The CDR3 sequence is 13 residues long. The CDR3: CASSLRWNTEAFF. CDR3 bases: TGTGCCAGCAGCTTGAGGTGGAACACTGAAGCTTTCTTT.

The rearrangement links TRBV28 to TRBJ2-3; 11 nucleotides line up with TRBD2. Trimming cost V 8 bases and J 2 bases; bases outside gene matches: 3. CDR1 is MDHEN and CDR2 is SYDVKM in the germline V gene. The CDR3 totals 14 residues. CDR3 region: CASLAGGPTDTQYF. The CDR3 DNA sequence: TGTGCCAGCCTAGCGGGGGGCCCCACAGATACGCAGTATTTT.

The chain uses TRBV6-2 or TRBV6-3 and TRBJ2-5; perhaps TRBD2 as D (6 bases). The CDR3 is 13 residues long. The V and J ends lost 7 bases and 2 bases respectively, with 11 bases between them. The germline V gene has CDR1 MNHEY and CDR2 SVGEGT. The chain's CDR3 is CASTPGTQETQYF. The CDR3 DNA reads as TGTGCCAGCACCCCGGGGACTCAAGAGACCCAGTACTTC.

This rearrangement joins TRBV29-1 to TRBJ1-4; D remains ambiguous. Trimming removed 7 bases from V and 8 bases from J, with 8 bases in between. From germline, CDR1 is SQVTM and CDR2 ANQGSEA. This CDR3 is built from 10 residues. The CDR3 region has the DNA TGCAGCGCTCTCGGGGAAAAACTGTTTTTT. It translates to CSALGEKLFF.

The rearrangement uses TRBV4-1 and TRBJ1-1, with D uncertain. Germline loops: CDR1 MGHRA, CDR2 YSYEKL. The CDR3 is made up of 17 amino acids. The V end lost 1 base, the J end lost 0 bases, and 15 bases lay between the germline ends. The CDR3 spells CASSQGTLTDLNTEAFF. The CDR3 DNA reads TGCGCCAGCAGCCAAGGTACCCTAACAGATTTGAACACTGAAGCTTTCTTT.

The chain combines TRBV5-1 with TRBJ1-2; D unclear. The CDR3 covers 14 residues. CDR1 is SGHRS and CDR2 is YFSETQ in the germline V gene. V dropped 0 bases and J dropped 8 bases, with 14 bases sitting between them. Here the CDR3 DNA reads TGCGCCAGCAGCTTGGAGGTTCGAATCGGGGGCTACACCTTC. Its protein product is CASSLEVRIGGYTF. The entire variable domain, with the rest obtained from reference TRBV5-1 and TRBJ1-2, is as follows: KAGVTQTPRYLIKTRGQQVTLSCSPISGHRSVSWYQQTPGQGLQFLFEYFSETQRNKGNFPGRFSGRQFSNSRSEMNVSTLELGDSALYLCASSLEVRIGGYTFGSGTRLTVV.

The V call is TRBV9, the J call TRBJ2-7; 9 nucleotides match TRBD2. CDR3 size: 19 residues. Germline CDR1 SGDLS, CDR2 YYNGEE. V lost 0 bases to trimming and J lost 2 bases; unmatched junction nucleotides: 15. This CDR3 is CASSVDVAGEPQPTYEQYF. The CDR3 nucleotides are TGTGCCAGCAGCGTAGATGTAGCGGGAGAACCGCAGCCTACCTACGAGCAGTACTTC.

The chain joins TRBV5-3 to TRBJ2-1; D ambiguous. TRBV5-3 is reported as an ORF; its role is uncertain. The CDR3 is 17 residues long. V dropped 0 bases and J dropped 1 base, with 14 bases sitting between them. The chain's CDR3 is CARSLERWVASYNEQFF. CDR3 in DNA: TGTGCCAGAAGCTTGGAAAGGTGGGTAGCTTCCTACAATGAGCAGTTCTTC.

The rearrangement links TRBV5-4 to TRBJ2-2; D might be TRBD1 (5 bases). The ends were cut back, 2 bases at V and 3 bases at J, with 11 bases in the middle. The CDR3 covers 15 residues. Germline loops: CDR1 SGHNT, CDR2 YYREEE (reference sequence). CDR3 sequence: CASSFLARDTGELFF. CDR3 nucleotides: TGTGCCAGCAGCTTCCTTGCCAGGGACACCGGGGAGCTGTTTTTT.

The genes are TRBV24-1 and TRBJ2-3; 7 bases fit TRBD2. The CDR3 spans 11 residues. V lost 6 bases and J lost 11; bases outside the gene matches: 4. Germline lookup yields CDR1 KGHDR and CDR2 SFDVKD. The DNA for the CDR3 is TGTGCCACCAGTTCGCGGGAGATGCAGTATTTT. Translating gives CATSSREMQYF.

This clone appeared once. This chain connects TRBV29-1 to TRBJ2-1, with 9 bases matching TRBD2. The CDR3 consists of 14 residues. Germline V lookup: CDR1 SQVTM, CDR2 ANQGSEA. The V gene end was trimmed by 1 base and the J gene end by 2 bases; junction bases not matched to a gene: 0. CDR3 amino acids: CSVEGLAAYNEQFF. The CDR3 nucleotides read TGCAGCGTTGAAGGACTAGCGGCCTACAATGAGCAGTTCTTC.

The chain links TRBV5-1 to TRBJ2-1; D might be TRBD1 (6 bases). Trimming took 4 bases from V and 5 from J, leaving 10 bases between them. The CDR3 spans 13 residues. The germline CDR1 and CDR2 sequences are SGHRS and YFSETQ. The CDR3 sequence is CASSVQGNNEQFF. In DNA, the CDR3 is TGCGCCAGCAGCGTCCAGGGGAACAATGAGCAGTTCTTC.

This clone was observed a handful of times. The CDR3 nucleotides are TGTGCCAGTAGTACCTCCAGGGCGGTTGGGGAAAAACTGTTTTTT. Residues: CASSTSRAVGEKLFF. The gene calls are TRBV19 and TRBJ1-4; D possibly corresponds to TRBD1 (5 bases). Germline V CDR1 and CDR2: LNHDA, SQIVND (reference sequence). Trimming took 4 bases from V and 8 from J, leaving 17 bases between them. The CDR3 contains 15 residues.

The chain uses TRBV3-1 (or the pseudogene TRBV3-2) and TRBJ2-1, with TRBD1 as a possible D gene (6 bases). This CDR3 is 14 amino acids long. V was shortened by 4 bases and J by 6 bases, with 13 bases between the two germline ends. The V gene's germline CDR1 is LGHDT and CDR2 YNNKEL (reference sequence). The CDR3 DNA is TGTGCCAGCAGCCCCCATGGGGGCGTCAATGAGCAGTTCTTC. Its translation is CASSPHGGVNEQFF.

The V gene is TRBV7-8, the J gene TRBJ2-1; TRBD2 is a possible D gene (7 bases). V lost 5 bases and J lost 6, with 17 bases in between. From germline, CDR1 is SGHVS and CDR2 FQNEAQ. CDR3 size: 15 residues. The CDR3 loop is CASSLRRGPGNEQFF. As DNA, the CDR3 is TGTGCCAGCAGCCTCCGGCGGGGGCCGGGCAATGAGCAGTTCTTC.

This chain connects TRBV5-3 to TRBJ2-4; 8 bases map to TRBD1. TRBV5-3 is assigned to the ORF class and has an uncertain function. V shed 4 bases and J 0 bases; nucleotides not matched to a gene: 6. This CDR3 has 16 residues. The CDR3 reads CARSPRTGRAKNIQYF. CDR3 DNA: TGTGCCAGAAGCCCACGGACAGGGAGAGCCAAAAACATTCAGTACTTC.

The V gene is TRBV12-5, the J gene TRBJ2-1; 13 bases fit TRBD2. V lost 4 bases, J lost 7 bases, and 13 bases stayed unmatched. This CDR3 is 18 amino acids long. CDR1 is LGHNT, CDR2 FRNRAP, per germline. The CDR3 DNA reads TGTGCTAGTGGTTCGGGACTAGCGGGAACTGGGTATATAAATGAGCAGTTCTTC. Its protein product is CASGSGLAGTGYINEQFF.

This chain links TRBV11-2 with TRBJ2-2; 9 bases match TRBD1. V shed 5 bases and J 1 base; nucleotides not matched to a gene: 2. The V gene's germline CDR1 is SGHAT and CDR2 FQNNGV. CDR3 length equals 15 residues. Here the CDR3 DNA reads TGTGCCAGCAGCACGGGACAGGGGAACACCGGGGAGCTGTTTTTT. It codes for CASSTGQGNTGELFF.

The chain carries TRBV7-3 and TRBJ1-1; TRBD1 matches 7 bases. J gave up 4 bases and V 3 bases, and 8 bases lay outside the gene matches. The CDR3 has 15 amino acids. Germline V gene lookup returns CDR1 SGHTA and CDR2 FQGTGA. CDR3 region: CASSLTGLASTEAFF. The DNA for the CDR3 is TGTGCCAGCAGCTTGACAGGGTTGGCGAGCACTGAAGCTTTCTTT.